This T cell receptor (beta chain) was captured by sequencing in a study of PD-L1 blockade in urothelial cancer. Study background: The study recovered a median of 141,255 T cells per blood sample. Study-wide points: Pretreatment TCR clonality in blood under the median foretold superior survival.

About this clone: The antigen is not known.

CDR1 is MDHEN and CDR2 is SYDVKM in the germline V gene. V lost 2 bases, J lost 5 bases, and 10 bases stayed unmatched. The CDR3 spans 16 residues. The repertoire was sequenced with immunoSEQ multiplex PCR; TCRdb's copy has only in-frame clones and lacks some. This table has approximately 100,000 clones, about 90% appearing once. This sequence joins TRBV28 and TRBJ2-5; 8 nucleotides agree with TRBD1. The clonotype was recovered from a woman older than 75 with urothelial cancer. Source: PBMCs, taken around atezolizumab (anti-PD-L1) treatment. The CDR3 nucleotides are TGTGCCAGCAGTTTAGCAGGGGGCTGGCGTGGGGAGACCCAGTACTTC. Its protein is CASSLAGGWRGETQYF.